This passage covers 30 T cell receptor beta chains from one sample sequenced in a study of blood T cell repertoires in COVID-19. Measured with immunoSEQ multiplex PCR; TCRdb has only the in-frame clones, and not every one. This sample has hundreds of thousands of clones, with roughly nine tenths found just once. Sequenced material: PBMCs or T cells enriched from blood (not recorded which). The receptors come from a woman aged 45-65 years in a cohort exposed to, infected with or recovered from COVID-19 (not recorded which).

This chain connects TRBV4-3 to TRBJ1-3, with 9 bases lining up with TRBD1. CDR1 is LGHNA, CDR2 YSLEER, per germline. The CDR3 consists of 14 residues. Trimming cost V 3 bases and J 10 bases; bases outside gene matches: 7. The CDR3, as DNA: TGCGCCAGCAGCCACCGGACAGGGGAAGGGACCATATATTTT. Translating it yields CASSHRTGEGTIYF.

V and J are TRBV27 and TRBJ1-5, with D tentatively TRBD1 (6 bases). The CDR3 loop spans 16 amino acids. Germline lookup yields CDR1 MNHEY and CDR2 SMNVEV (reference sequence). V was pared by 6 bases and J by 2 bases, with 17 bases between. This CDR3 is CASSPRSRGRNQPQHF. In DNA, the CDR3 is TGTGCCAGCAGCCCCAGGTCCAGGGGTCGCAATCAGCCCCAGCATTTT.

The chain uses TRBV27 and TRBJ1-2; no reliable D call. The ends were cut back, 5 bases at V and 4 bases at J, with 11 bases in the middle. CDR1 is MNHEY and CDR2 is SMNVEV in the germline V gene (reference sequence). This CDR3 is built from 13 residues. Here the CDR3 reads CASSQQEGYGYTF. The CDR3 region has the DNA TGTGCCAGCAGTCAACAAGAGGGCTATGGCTACACCTTC.

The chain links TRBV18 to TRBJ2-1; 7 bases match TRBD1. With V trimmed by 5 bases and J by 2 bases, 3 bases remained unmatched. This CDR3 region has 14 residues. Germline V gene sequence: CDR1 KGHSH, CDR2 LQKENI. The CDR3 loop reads CASSSTGAYNEQFF. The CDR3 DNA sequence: TGTGCCAGCTCAAGTACAGGGGCCTACAATGAGCAGTTCTTC. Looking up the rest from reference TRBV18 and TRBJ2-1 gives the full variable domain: NAGVMQNPRHLVRRRGQEARLRCSPMKGHSHVYWYRQLPEEGLKFMVYLQKENIIDESGMPKERFSAEFPKEGPSILRIQQVVRGDSAAYFCASSSTGAYNEQFFGPGTRLTVL.

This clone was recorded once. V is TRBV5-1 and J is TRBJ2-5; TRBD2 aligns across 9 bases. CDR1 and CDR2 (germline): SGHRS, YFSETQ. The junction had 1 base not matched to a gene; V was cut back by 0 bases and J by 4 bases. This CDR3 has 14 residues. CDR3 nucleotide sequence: TGCGCCAGCAGCTTGGAAGCGGGGGGAGAGACCCAGTACTTC. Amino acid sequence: CASSLEAGGETQYF. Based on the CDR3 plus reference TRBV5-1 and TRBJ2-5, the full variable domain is KAGVTQTPRYLIKTRGQQVTLSCSPISGHRSVSWYQQTPGQGLQFLFEYFSETQRNKGNFPGRFSGRQFSNSRSEMNVSTLELGDSALYLCASSLEAGGETQYFGPGTRLLVL.

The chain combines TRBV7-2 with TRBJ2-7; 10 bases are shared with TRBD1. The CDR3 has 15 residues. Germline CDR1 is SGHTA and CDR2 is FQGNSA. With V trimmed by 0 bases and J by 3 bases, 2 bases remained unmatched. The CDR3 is CASSLAGTGVYEQYF. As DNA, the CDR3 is TGTGCCAGCAGCTTAGCCGGGACAGGGGTCTACGAGCAGTACTTC.

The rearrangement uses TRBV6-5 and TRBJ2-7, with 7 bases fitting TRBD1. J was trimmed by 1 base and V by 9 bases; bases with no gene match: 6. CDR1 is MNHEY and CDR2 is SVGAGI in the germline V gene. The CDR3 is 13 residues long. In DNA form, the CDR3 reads TGTGCCAGTGGGACAGAAAGATCCTACGAGCAGTACTTC. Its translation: CASGTERSYEQYF.

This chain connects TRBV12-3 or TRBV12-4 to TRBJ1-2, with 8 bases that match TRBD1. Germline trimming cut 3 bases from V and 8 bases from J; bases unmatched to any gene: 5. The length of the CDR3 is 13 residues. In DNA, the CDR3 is TGTGCCAGCAGTTTGGACAGGGACATGGGCTACACCTTC. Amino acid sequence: CASSLDRDMGYTF.

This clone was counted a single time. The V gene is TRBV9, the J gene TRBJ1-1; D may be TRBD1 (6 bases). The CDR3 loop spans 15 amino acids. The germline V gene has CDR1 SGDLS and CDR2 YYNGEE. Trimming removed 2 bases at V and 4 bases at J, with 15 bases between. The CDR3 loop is CASSVIQGSGTEAFF. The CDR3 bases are TGTGCCAGCAGCGTGATACAGGGAAGTGGCACTGAAGCTTTCTTT.

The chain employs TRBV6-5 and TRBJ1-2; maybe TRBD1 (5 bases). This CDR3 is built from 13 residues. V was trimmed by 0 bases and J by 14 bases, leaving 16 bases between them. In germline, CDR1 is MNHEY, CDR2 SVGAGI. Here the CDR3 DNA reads TGTGCCAGCAGTTACTCGAGTCTTAACGGGGGTACCTTC. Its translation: CASSYSSLNGGTF.

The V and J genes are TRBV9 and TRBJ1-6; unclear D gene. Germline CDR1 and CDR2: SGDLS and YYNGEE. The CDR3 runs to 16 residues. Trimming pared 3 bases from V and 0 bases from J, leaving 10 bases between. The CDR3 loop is CASSAFLSSYNSPLHF. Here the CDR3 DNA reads TGTGCCAGCAGCGCCTTCCTCAGCTCCTATAATTCACCCCTCCACTTT.

As DNA, the CDR3 is TGTGCCAGCAGTGGTAGGGGGCTGGTGGATCAGCCCCAGCATTTT. It specifies CASSGRGLVDQPQHF. The chain links TRBV6-2 or TRBV6-3 to TRBJ1-5; TRBD1 matches at 7 bases. The CDR3 runs 15 residues. J was trimmed by 5 bases and V by 5 bases; bases with no gene match: 9. CDR1 and CDR2 (germline): MNHEY, SVGEGT.

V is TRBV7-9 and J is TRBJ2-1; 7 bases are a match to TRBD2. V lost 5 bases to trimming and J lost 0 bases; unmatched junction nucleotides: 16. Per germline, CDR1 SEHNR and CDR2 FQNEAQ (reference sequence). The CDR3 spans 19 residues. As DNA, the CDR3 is TGTGCCAGCAGCCCCTGGGGGGGGGTAGCAGTGAGCTCCTACAATGAGCAGTTCTTC. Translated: CASSPWGGVAVSSYNEQFF.

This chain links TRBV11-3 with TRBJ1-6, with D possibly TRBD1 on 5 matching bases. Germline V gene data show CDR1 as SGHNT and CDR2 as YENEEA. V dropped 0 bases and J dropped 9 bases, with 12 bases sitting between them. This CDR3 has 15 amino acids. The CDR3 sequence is CASSLEGEVGSPLHF. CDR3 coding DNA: TGTGCCAGCAGCTTAGAGGGGGAGGTTGGTTCACCCCTCCACTTT.

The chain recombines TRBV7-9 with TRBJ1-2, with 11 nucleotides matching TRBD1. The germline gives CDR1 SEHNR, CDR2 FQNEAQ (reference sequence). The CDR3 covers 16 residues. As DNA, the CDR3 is TGTGTAGACTGGAACCTCGGGACAGGGGGAGGGTATGGCTACACCTTC. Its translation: CVDWNLGTGGGYGYTF.

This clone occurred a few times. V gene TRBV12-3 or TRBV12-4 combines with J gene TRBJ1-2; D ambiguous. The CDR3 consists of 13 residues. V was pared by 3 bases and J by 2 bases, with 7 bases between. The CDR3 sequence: CASSLGENYGYTF. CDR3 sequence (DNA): TGTGCCAGCAGTTTGGGCGAGAACTATGGCTACACCTTC.

CDR3 nucleotide sequence: TGTGCCAGCAGTTCCGGGACACTGAACACTGAAGCTTTCTTT. It encodes CASSSGTLNTEAFF. This rearrangement joins TRBV7-2 to TRBJ1-1, with D possibly matching TRBD1 (6 bases). Trimming took 6 bases from V and 0 from J, leaving 11 bases between them. The CDR3 extends over 14 amino acids. Germline V gives CDR1 SGHTA, CDR2 FQGNSA.

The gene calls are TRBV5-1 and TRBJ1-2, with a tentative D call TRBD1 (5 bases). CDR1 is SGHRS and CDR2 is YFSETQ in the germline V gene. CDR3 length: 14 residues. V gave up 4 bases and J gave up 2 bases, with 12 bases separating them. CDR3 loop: CASSKQGSNYGYTF. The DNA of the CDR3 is TGCGCCAGCAGCAAGCAGGGATCGAACTATGGCTACACCTTC.

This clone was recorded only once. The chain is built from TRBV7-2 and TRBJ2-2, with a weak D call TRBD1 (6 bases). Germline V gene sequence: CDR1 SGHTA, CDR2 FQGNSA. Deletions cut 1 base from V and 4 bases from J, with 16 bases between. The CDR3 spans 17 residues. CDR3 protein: CASSLVGQGSTTGELFF. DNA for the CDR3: TGTGCCAGCAGCTTAGTCGGGCAGGGGAGTACCACCGGGGAGCTGTTTTTT.

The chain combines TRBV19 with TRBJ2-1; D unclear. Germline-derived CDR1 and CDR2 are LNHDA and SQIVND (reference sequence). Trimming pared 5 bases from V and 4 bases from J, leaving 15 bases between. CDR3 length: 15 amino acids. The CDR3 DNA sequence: TGTGCCAGTAGTGACCCCCGCAGGTTTTACAATGAGCAGTTCTTC. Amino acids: CASSDPRRFYNEQFF.

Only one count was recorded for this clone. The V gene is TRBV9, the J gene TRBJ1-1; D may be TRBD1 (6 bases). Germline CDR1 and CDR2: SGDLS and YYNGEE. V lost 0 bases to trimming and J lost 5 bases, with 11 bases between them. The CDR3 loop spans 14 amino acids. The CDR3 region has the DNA TGTGCCAGCAGCGTAGGTCAGGGGATGACTGAAGCTTTCTTT. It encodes CASSVGQGMTEAFF.

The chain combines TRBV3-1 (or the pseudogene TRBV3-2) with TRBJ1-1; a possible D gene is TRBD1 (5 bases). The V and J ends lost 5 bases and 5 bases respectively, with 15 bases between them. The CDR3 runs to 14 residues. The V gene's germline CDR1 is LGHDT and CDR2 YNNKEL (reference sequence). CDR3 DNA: TGTGCCAGCAGCGGCGGCGGGGAGGGGACTGAAGCTTTCTTT. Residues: CASSGGGEGTEAFF.

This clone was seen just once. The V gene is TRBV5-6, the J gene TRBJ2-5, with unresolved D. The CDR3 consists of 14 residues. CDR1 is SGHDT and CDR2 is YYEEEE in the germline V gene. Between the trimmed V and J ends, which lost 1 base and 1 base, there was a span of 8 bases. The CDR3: CASSLRVAQETQYF. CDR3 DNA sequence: TGTGCCAGCAGCTTGAGAGTAGCCCAAGAGACCCAGTACTTC.

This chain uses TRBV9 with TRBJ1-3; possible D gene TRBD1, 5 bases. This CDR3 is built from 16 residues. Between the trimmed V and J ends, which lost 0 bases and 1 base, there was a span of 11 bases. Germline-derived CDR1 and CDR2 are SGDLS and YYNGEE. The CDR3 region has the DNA TGTGCCAGCAGCGTAGCCCCCGGGGGTTCTGGAAACACCATATATTTT. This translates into CASSVAPGGSGNTIYF.

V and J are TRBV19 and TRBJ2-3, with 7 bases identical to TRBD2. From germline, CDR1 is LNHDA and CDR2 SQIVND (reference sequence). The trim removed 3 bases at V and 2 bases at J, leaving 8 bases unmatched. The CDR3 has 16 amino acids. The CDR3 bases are TGTGCCAGTAGTATTGGGGCTAGCGGTCCCACAGATACGCAGTATTTT. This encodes CASSIGASGPTDTQYF.

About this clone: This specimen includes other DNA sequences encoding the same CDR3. The CDR3 DNA reads as TGCGCCAGCAGCAGGGACTACTCTGGAAACACCATATATTTT. This codes for CASSRDYSGNTIYF. V is TRBV5-1 and J is TRBJ1-3; perhaps TRBD1 as D (5 bases). V was cut by 4 bases and J by 0 bases, with 8 bases left in between. This CDR3 has 14 amino acids. Germline CDR1 reads SGHRS; CDR2 reads YFSETQ.

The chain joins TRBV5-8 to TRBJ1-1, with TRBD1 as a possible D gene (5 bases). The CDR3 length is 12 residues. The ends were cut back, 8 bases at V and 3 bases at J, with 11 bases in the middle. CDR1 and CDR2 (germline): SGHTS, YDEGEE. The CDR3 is CASAWGDTEAFF. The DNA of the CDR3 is TGTGCCAGTGCCTGGGGGGACACTGAAGCTTTCTTT.

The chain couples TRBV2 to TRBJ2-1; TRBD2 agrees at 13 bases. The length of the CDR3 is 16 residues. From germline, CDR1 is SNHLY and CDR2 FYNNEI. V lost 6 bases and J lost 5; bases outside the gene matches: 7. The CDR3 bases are TGTGCCAGCAGGCGACTAGCGGGGGGCATAAACAATGAGCAGTTCTTC. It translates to CASRRLAGGINNEQFF.

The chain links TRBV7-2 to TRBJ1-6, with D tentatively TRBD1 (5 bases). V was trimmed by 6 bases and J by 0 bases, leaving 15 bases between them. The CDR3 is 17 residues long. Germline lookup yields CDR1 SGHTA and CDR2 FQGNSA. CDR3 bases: TGTGCCAGCAGTCACAGGCGCTCGAGCTCCTATAATTCACCCCTCCACTTT. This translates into CASSHRRSSSYNSPLHF.

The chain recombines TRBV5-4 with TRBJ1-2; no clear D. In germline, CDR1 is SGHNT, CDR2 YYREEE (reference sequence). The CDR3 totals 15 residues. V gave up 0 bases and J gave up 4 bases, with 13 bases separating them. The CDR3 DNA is TGTGCCAGCAGCTTGGTTGAGGCTGGTAGCTATGGCTACACCTTC. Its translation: CASSLVEAGSYGYTF.